The 18 T cell receptor beta chains in this list originate from one sample, sequenced in a study of blood T cell repertoires in COVID-19. Clones were sequenced by immunoSEQ multiplex PCR, and TCRdb holds only the in-frame ones, with some missing. The sample holds under 150,000 clones, approximately 87% seen once. The material sequenced was peripheral blood. The origin of the receptors is a middle-aged man with acute or convalescent COVID-19.

The chain carries TRBV5-1 and TRBJ2-4; 14 nucleotides line up with TRBD2. V dropped 4 bases and J dropped 6; count of bases not matched to a gene: 12. This CDR3 spans 18 amino acids. Germline values: CDR1 SGHRS, CDR2 YFSETQ. This CDR3 is CASSPPTSGRATGNIQYF. The CDR3 DNA sequence: TGCGCCAGCAGCCCCCCGACTAGCGGGAGGGCTACCGGAAACATTCAGTACTTC. Together with reference TRBV5-1 and TRBJ2-4, the CDR3 gives the full variable domain: KAGVTQTPRYLIKTRGQQVTLSCSPISGHRSVSWYQQTPGQGLQFLFEYFSETQRNKGNFPGRFSGRQFSNSRSEMNVSTLELGDSALYLCASSPPTSGRATGNIQYFGAGTRLSVL.

The chain employs TRBV12-3 or TRBV12-4 and TRBJ2-1; D unresolved. The CDR3 extends over 12 amino acids. Trimming pared 6 bases from V and 8 bases from J, leaving 11 bases between. Here the CDR3 reads CASRDFIHEQFF. CDR3 in DNA: TGTGCCAGCAGAGACTTCATCCATGAGCAGTTCTTC.

V is TRBV6-5 and J is TRBJ1-4; possible D gene TRBD1, 6 bases. V was shortened by 2 bases and J by 6 bases, with 13 bases between the two germline ends. CDR3 length: 15 amino acids. Per germline, CDR1 MNHEY and CDR2 SVGAGI. CDR3 amino acids: CASSYGRGLDEKLFF. In DNA, the CDR3 is TGTGCCAGCAGTTACGGGCGGGGGCTAGATGAAAAACTGTTTTTT.

This clone was seen a single time. This chain connects TRBV4-1 to TRBJ2-3; weak D call: TRBD2 (6 bases). From germline, CDR1 is MGHRA and CDR2 YSYEKL. Trimming shortened V by 2 bases and J by 0 bases, and 12 bases separated the two germline ends. The CDR3 loop spans 16 amino acids. Written as DNA, the CDR3 is TGCGCCAGCAGCCAATTTAGCGGCCCTAGCACAGATACGCAGTATTTT. Translation: CASSQFSGPSTDTQYF.

The CDR3 loop reads CASSEEGVWGYEQYF. The CDR3 coding sequence is TGTGCCAGCAGTGAAGAAGGGGTTTGGGGCTACGAGCAGTACTTC. V gene TRBV6-1 combines with J gene TRBJ2-7, with a possible D match to TRBD1 (5 bases). Trimming took off 1 base at V and 3 bases at J, with 13 bases between the two ends. Germline loops: CDR1 MNHNS, CDR2 SASEGT. This CDR3 is built from 15 residues.

The rearrangement uses TRBV10-3 and TRBJ1-2; D is undetermined. Germline V gene lookup returns CDR1 ENHRY and CDR2 SYGVKD. Deletions cut 5 bases from V and 4 bases from J, with 8 bases between. CDR3 length: 12 amino acids. As DNA, the CDR3 is TGTGCCATCAGTCCCGAGGGCTATGGCTACACCTTC. Amino acids: CAISPEGYGYTF.

This clone was observed a few times. V usage is TRBV28 and J usage is TRBJ2-7; D ambiguous. This CDR3 is 11 amino acids long. The germline CDR1 and CDR2 sequences are MDHEN and SYDVKM. V dropped 5 bases and J dropped 4 bases, with 6 bases sitting between them. Written as DNA, the CDR3 is TGTGCCAGCAGTATCCGTTACGAGCAGTACTTC. This codes for CASSIRYEQYF.

J is TRBJ1-5 and V is TRBV27; D ambiguous. V was cut by 0 bases and J by 1 base, with 10 bases left in between. Per germline, CDR1 MNHEY and CDR2 SMNVEV (reference sequence). This CDR3 has 16 amino acids. In DNA form, the CDR3 reads TGTGCCAGCAGTTTATCTGCAGGAAGCAGCAATCAGCCCCAGCATTTT. Translating it yields CASSLSAGSSNQPQHF.

The genes are TRBV24-1 and TRBJ2-3; 10 nucleotides line up with TRBD2. CDR3 length equals 19 residues. The germline V gene encodes CDR1 KGHDR and CDR2 SFDVKD. J lost 4 bases, V lost 4 bases, and 16 bases had no gene match. The CDR3 region has the DNA TGTGCCACCAGTGACGCTAGCGGGAGCCGCCTCAGGGGATCAGATACGCAGTATTTT. Protein product: CATSDASGSRLRGSDTQYF.

The CDR3 region has the DNA TGCAGCGCCGGTGGACAGAACACTGAAGCTTTCTTT. This translates into CSAGGQNTEAFF. The chain combines TRBV29-1 with TRBJ1-1; weak D call: TRBD1 (5 bases). Germline CDR1 reads SQVTM; CDR2 reads ANQGSEA. The CDR3 is made up of 12 amino acids. V gave up 7 bases and J gave up 1 base, with 10 bases separating them.

The V call is TRBV11-2, the J call TRBJ2-5, with D tentatively TRBD2 (6 bases). Germline CDR1 reads SGHAT; CDR2 reads FQNNGV. The CDR3 has 13 residues. With 5 bases removed from V and 3 bases from J, the gap between germline ends came to 10 bases. The CDR3 is CASSAGLKETQYF. The CDR3 coding sequence is TGTGCCAGCAGCGCGGGACTTAAAGAGACCCAGTACTTC.

V and J are TRBV4-2 and TRBJ2-2; 9 nucleotides line up with TRBD2. J gave up 1 base and V 4 bases, and 10 bases lay outside the gene matches. This CDR3 has 18 residues. Germline V lookup: CDR1 LGHNA, CDR2 YNFKEQ. CDR3 DNA: TGTGCCAGCAGCCTCCTAGCGGGATACGAGGGGAACACCGGGGAGCTGTTTTTT. Amino acid sequence: CASSLLAGYEGNTGELFF.

V usage is TRBV6-5 and J usage is TRBJ2-1; D possibly corresponds to TRBD1 (5 bases). CDR1 is MNHEY, CDR2 SVGAGI, per germline. The V gene lost 0 bases and the J gene lost 4 bases, with 13 bases spanning the gap. The CDR3 runs 16 residues. In DNA, the CDR3 is TGTGCCAGCAGTTACTCGATAGGGGAAAGATACAATGAGCAGTTCTTC. Encoded protein: CASSYSIGERYNEQFF.

This clone was detected only once. The chain recombines TRBV4-1 with TRBJ2-3, with TRBD2 matching over 7 bases. Germline V gene data show CDR1 as MGHRA and CDR2 as YSYEKL. CDR3 size: 16 residues. V was clipped by 3 bases and J by 3 bases; unmatched bases: 9. The CDR3 DNA reads as TGCGCCAGCAGCCAGGGAGGGAGCGTGGTTACAGATACGCAGTATTTT. This translates into CASSQGGSVVTDTQYF.

This rearrangement joins TRBV7-8 to TRBJ2-3; 7 bases agree with TRBD2. With V trimmed by 4 bases and J by 6 bases, 7 bases remained unmatched. The germline CDR1 and CDR2 sequences are SGHVS and FQNEAQ. The length of the CDR3 is 14 residues. The CDR3 DNA follows: TGTGCCAGCAGCTCCAATGGACTAGTGGATACGCAGTATTTT. It is translated as CASSSNGLVDTQYF.

V and J are TRBV18 and TRBJ1-1; 7 nucleotides agree with TRBD1. The germline gives CDR1 KGHSH, CDR2 LQKENI. With 1 base clipped from V and 0 bases from J, the junction kept 8 bases outside the gene matches. The CDR3 covers 17 residues. CDR3 amino acids: CASSPLAAGGLNTEAFF. In DNA, the CDR3 is TGTGCCAGCTCACCACTTGCGGCAGGGGGTTTGAACACTGAAGCTTTCTTT.

V usage is TRBV19 and J usage is TRBJ1-5, with D perhaps matching TRBD1 (6 bases). Germline V gene sequence: CDR1 LNHDA, CDR2 SQIVND (reference sequence). The germline V and J ends were trimmed by 7 bases and 4 bases, with 20 bases remaining between them. The CDR3 runs 16 residues. The CDR3 here is CASTDTGGAPNQPQHF. The CDR3 DNA follows: TGTGCCAGTACCGATACGGGGGGGGCCCCGAATCAGCCCCAGCATTTT.

The gene calls are TRBV11-3 and TRBJ2-5; D call uncertain. The CDR3 sequence is 16 residues long. V dropped 4 bases and J dropped 0 bases, with 15 bases sitting between them. Germline V lookup: CDR1 SGHNT, CDR2 YENEEA. CDR3 amino acids: CASSSLWQADQETQYF. CDR3 in DNA: TGTGCCAGCAGCTCCCTGTGGCAGGCTGACCAAGAGACCCAGTACTTC.